The 20 T cell receptor beta chains reported below all come from one sample, sequenced in a study of blood T cell repertoires in COVID-19. Profiling relied on immunoSEQ multiplex PCR, and the TCRdb table lists in-frame clones only, not all of them. This repertoire shows over 250,000 clones, around 90% found once; its top ten account for 0.75% to 1%. The sample taken for sequencing was PBMCs or T cells enriched from blood (not recorded which). The receptors were sampled from a woman younger than 45 who had recovered from COVID-19.

J is TRBJ1-2 and V is TRBV4-3, with D unclear. Germline values: CDR1 LGHNA, CDR2 YSLEER. Trimming pared 4 bases from V and 10 bases from J, leaving 19 bases between. The CDR3 spans 14 residues. CDR3 sequence: CASSPSYQSGSYTF. CDR3 in DNA: TGCGCCAGCAGCCCTTCATACCAGTCAGGCTCCTACACCTTC.

This clone was seen a few times. The chain uses TRBV3-1 (or the pseudogene TRBV3-2) and TRBJ2-1, with TRBD2 identical over 10 bases. Germline CDR1 LGHDT, CDR2 YNNKEL (reference sequence). The J segment lost 5 bases and the V segment lost 0 bases, leaving 10 bases of the junction unmatched. The CDR3 runs to 18 residues. The CDR3 DNA follows: TGTGCCAGCAGCCAAGAAATCCCCTTAGCGGGAGGTGACAATGAGCAGTTCTTC. Translating gives CASSQEIPLAGGDNEQFF.

This chain connects TRBV3-1 (or the pseudogene TRBV3-2) to TRBJ2-1; no clear D gene. The CDR3 consists of 16 residues. The germline V gene encodes CDR1 LGHDT and CDR2 YNNKEL (reference sequence). Trimming shortened V by 0 bases and J by 2 bases, and 11 bases separated the two germline ends. CDR3 amino acids: CASSQEYQNPYNEQFF. Here the CDR3 DNA reads TGTGCCAGCAGCCAAGAATATCAGAACCCCTACAATGAGCAGTTCTTC.

The gene calls are TRBV28 and TRBJ1-1; D is uncertain. The CDR3 consists of 12 residues. V lost 2 bases, J lost 7 bases, and 8 bases lay in between. Germline assignment: CDR1 MDHEN and CDR2 SYDVKM. CDR3 protein: CASSLPGYEAFF. The CDR3 bases are TGTGCCAGCAGTTTACCGGGGTATGAAGCTTTCTTT. Complete variable domain (other parts from reference TRBV28 and TRBJ1-1): DVKVTQSSRYLVKRTGEKVFLECVQDMDHENMFWYRQDPGLGLRLIYFSYDVKMKEKGDIPEGYSVSREKKERFSLILESASTNQTSMYLCASSLPGYEAFFGQGTRLTVV.

This clone was seen a few times. The chain has TRBV7-9 and TRBJ1-1; a possible D gene is TRBD1 (6 bases). Trimming shortened V by 3 bases and J by 3 bases, and 11 bases separated the two germline ends. The germline CDR1 and CDR2 sequences are SEHNR and FQNEAQ (reference sequence). CDR3 length: 14 amino acids. The CDR3 DNA sequence: TGTGCCAGCAGCTTCAGAGGGGGTGACACTGAAGCTTTCTTT. This sequence encodes CASSFRGGDTEAFF. Combining the CDR3 with reference TRBV7-9 and TRBJ1-1 gives the whole variable domain DTGVSQNPRHKITKRGQNVTFRCDPISEHNRLYWYRQTLGQGPEFLTYFQNEAQLEKSRLLSDRFSAERPKGSFSTLEIQRTEQGDSAMYLCASSFRGGDTEAFFGQGTRLTVV.

J is TRBJ1-1 and V is TRBV7-2; possibly TRBD1 for D (6 bases). Trimming took 5 bases from V and 3 from J, leaving 19 bases between them. The CDR3 spans 16 residues. Germline lookup yields CDR1 SGHTA and CDR2 FQGNSA. The CDR3, as DNA: TGTGCCAGCAGCCCCCGGACAGCGGAGTGGGACACTGAAGCTTTCTTT. The encoded protein is CASSPRTAEWDTEAFF.

Here the CDR3 DNA reads TGTGCCAGCAGCCATGAGGCTAGCGGGGGCTACGAGCAGTACTTC. Its protein is CASSHEASGGYEQYF. The rearrangement links TRBV3-1 (or the pseudogene TRBV3-2) to TRBJ2-7; 10 positions match TRBD2. Germline CDR1 is LGHDT and CDR2 is YNNKEL (reference sequence). This CDR3 has 15 amino acids. J was trimmed by 3 bases and V by 3 bases; bases with no gene match: 5.

The J gene is TRBJ2-6, the V gene TRBV18; TRBD1 agrees at 8 bases. This CDR3 has 19 residues. CDR1 and CDR2 from the germline V gene are KGHSH and LQKENI. V shed 0 bases and J 1 base; nucleotides not matched to a gene: 8. The CDR3 DNA follows: TGTGCCAGCTCACCACCGAGGGACAGGAACTCGTCTGGGGCCAACGTCCTGACTTTC. The encoded protein is CASSPPRDRNSSGANVLTF.

The V call is TRBV29-1, the J call TRBJ2-3; weak D call: TRBD2 (7 bases). The CDR3 is made up of 18 amino acids. V gave up 3 bases and J gave up 8 bases, with 30 bases separating them. CDR1 SQVTM and CDR2 ANQGSEA come from the germline V gene. In DNA form, the CDR3 reads TGCAGCGTTGAGGGGACTATTTCTCGAAGGGGGGGGCTAGGTACGCAGTATTTT. It translates to CSVEGTISRRGGLGTQYF.

The V call is TRBV3-1 (or the pseudogene TRBV3-2), the J call TRBJ2-7; D is ambiguous. The ends were cut back, 0 bases at V and 4 bases at J, with 16 bases in the middle. There are 16 residues in the CDR3. Germline loops: CDR1 LGHDT, CDR2 YNNKEL (reference sequence). This CDR3 reads CASSQDLPTPRYEQYF. The DNA of the CDR3 is TGTGCCAGCAGCCAAGATCTCCCAACACCCCGTTACGAGCAGTACTTC.

J is TRBJ1-1 and V is TRBV28; 7 nucleotides line up with TRBD1. The germline V gene has CDR1 MDHEN and CDR2 SYDVKM. The CDR3 consists of 17 residues. V lost 5 bases, J lost 1 base, and 13 bases stayed unmatched. The CDR3 spells CASSPQLRTGTNTEAFF. CDR3 sequence (DNA): TGTGCCAGCAGTCCTCAACTCCGGACAGGAACGAACACTGAAGCTTTCTTT.

The genes are TRBV28 and TRBJ1-6; weak D call: TRBD1 (5 bases). CDR3 size: 14 residues. The germline CDR1 and CDR2 sequences are MDHEN and SYDVKM. Trimming took off 2 bases at V and 10 bases at J, with 12 bases between the two ends. The CDR3 DNA is TGTGCCAGCAGTTTACCCGGGGGTGGGTCACCCCTCCACTTT. Residues: CASSLPGGGSPLHF. The full variable domain, in which reference TRBV28 and TRBJ1-6 provide the parts outside the CDR3, is DVKVTQSSRYLVKRTGEKVFLECVQDMDHENMFWYRQDPGLGLRLIYFSYDVKMKEKGDIPEGYSVSREKKERFSLILESASTNQTSMYLCASSLPGGGSPLHFGNGTRLTVT.

The chain recombines TRBV9 with TRBJ2-3; D may be TRBD1 (5 bases). V was shortened by 0 bases and J by 3 bases, with 5 bases between the two germline ends. Germline CDR1 is SGDLS and CDR2 is YYNGEE. The CDR3 is 13 amino acids. CDR3 region: CASSVEGTDTQYF. The CDR3 coding sequence is TGTGCCAGCAGCGTAGAGGGGACAGATACGCAGTATTTT.

CDR3 DNA sequence: TGTGCCAGCAGTTCACTACGGGGGACAGTCTATGGCTACACCTTC. Its translation: CASSSLRGTVYGYTF. V and J are TRBV27 and TRBJ1-2; 7 positions agree with TRBD1. The CDR3 has 15 residues. Unmatched junction bases numbered 9, after V lost 4 bases and J lost 4 bases. Germline V gives CDR1 MNHEY, CDR2 SMNVEV (reference sequence).

The chain uses TRBV30 and TRBJ2-3; D is unresolved. Germline V gene lookup returns CDR1 GTSNPN and CDR2 SVGIG (reference sequence). Trimming stripped 0 bases from V and 2 bases from J, with 12 bases between. This CDR3 is 15 amino acids long. CDR3 amino acids: CAWSVRGGLTDTQYF. In nucleotides, the CDR3 is TGTGCCTGGAGTGTACGCGGCGGCCTCACAGATACGCAGTATTTT.

The chain is built from TRBV30 and TRBJ1-2; the D is unclear. The CDR3 has 13 residues. Germline V gene sequence: CDR1 GTSNPN, CDR2 SVGIG (reference sequence). The V gene lost 2 bases and the J gene lost 8 bases, with 15 bases spanning the gap. This CDR3 reads CAWSIRQEGGYTF. DNA for the CDR3: TGTGCCTGGAGTATCCGGCAGGAAGGAGGCTACACCTTC.

Remarks on this clone: This sample includes further DNA sequences coding for the same CDR3. V gene TRBV9 combines with J gene TRBJ2-5, with D maybe TRBD2 (5 bases). This CDR3 has 12 residues. Germline assignment: CDR1 SGDLS and CDR2 YYNGEE. V lost 0 bases and J lost 5, with 5 bases in between. The CDR3 here is CASSVGGETQYF. Written as DNA, the CDR3 is TGTGCCAGCAGCGTAGGAGGGGAGACCCAGTACTTC.

The chain combines TRBV29-1 with TRBJ1-1; TRBD1 might be the D (5 bases). The CDR3 extends over 13 amino acids. Trimming pared 4 bases from V and 0 bases from J, leaving 9 bases between. Germline V gives CDR1 SQVTM, CDR2 ANQGSEA. The chain's CDR3 is CSVVEQVNTEAFF. CDR3 nucleotides: TGCAGCGTTGTAGAACAGGTGAACACTGAAGCTTTCTTT.

The J gene is TRBJ2-1, the V gene TRBV7-9; 9 nucleotides line up with TRBD1. CDR3 length equals 17 residues. The V gene end was trimmed by 6 bases and the J gene end by 6 bases; junction bases not matched to a gene: 15. Germline V lookup: CDR1 SEHNR, CDR2 FQNEAQ (reference sequence). The CDR3 bases are TGTGCCAGCAGTCCCGGAACCGGGACAGGGTACAGCAATGAGCAGTTCTTC. Protein sequence: CASSPGTGTGYSNEQFF.

This chain joins TRBV29-1 and TRBJ1-1, with a weak D call TRBD1 (5 bases). V dropped 7 bases and J dropped 5 bases, with 14 bases sitting between them. The germline V gene encodes CDR1 SQVTM and CDR2 ANQGSEA. The CDR3 runs 12 residues. The CDR3 is CSGLHGGTEAFF. CDR3 DNA sequence: TGCAGCGGGCTGCATGGGGGGACTGAAGCTTTCTTT.